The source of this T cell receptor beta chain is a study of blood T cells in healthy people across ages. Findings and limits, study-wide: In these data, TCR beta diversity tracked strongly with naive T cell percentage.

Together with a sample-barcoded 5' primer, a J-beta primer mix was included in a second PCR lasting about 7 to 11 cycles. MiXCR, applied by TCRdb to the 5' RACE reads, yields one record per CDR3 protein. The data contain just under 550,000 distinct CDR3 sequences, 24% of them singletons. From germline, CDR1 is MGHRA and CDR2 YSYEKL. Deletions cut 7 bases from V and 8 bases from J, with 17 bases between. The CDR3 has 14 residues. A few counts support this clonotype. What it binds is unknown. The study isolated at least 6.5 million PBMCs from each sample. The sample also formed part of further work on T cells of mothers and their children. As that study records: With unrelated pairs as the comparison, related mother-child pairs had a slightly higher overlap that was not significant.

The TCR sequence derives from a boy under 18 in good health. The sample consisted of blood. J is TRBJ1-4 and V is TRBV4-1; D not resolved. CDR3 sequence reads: CASMPRREGEKLFF. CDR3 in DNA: TGCGCCAGCATGCCCAGGAGGGAAGGCGAAAAACTGTTTTTT.